A single sample is the source of the 25 T cell receptor beta chains below, sequenced in a study of blood T cells in healthy people across ages. A sample-barcoded 5' primer and a J-beta primer mix were used in a second PCR of roughly 6 to 11 cycles. TCRdb re-analysed the 5' RACE reads in MiXCR, keeping a single row per CDR3 protein. In the table there are more than 900,000 distinct CDR3 sequences, 20% to 25% of which are singletons. These data also featured in a second study, about T cells of mothers and their children.

Source material: blood. All receptors come from a girl aged 2 to 10 in good health.

The sample holds a few counts of this clonotype. The chain joins TRBV20-1 to TRBJ2-3; D possibly corresponds to TRBD2 (6 bases). The CDR3 has 14 amino acids. V lost 3 bases to trimming and J lost 4 bases, with 14 bases between them. Germline assignment: CDR1 DFQATT and CDR2 SNEGSKA (reference sequence). The CDR3 spells CSASASAKADTQYF. The CDR3 DNA reads as TGCAGTGCTAGCGCTAGCGCCAAGGCAGATACGCAGTATTTT.

This clonotype came up a few times. The V gene is TRBV20-1, the J gene TRBJ2-1; 8 bases match TRBD2. Germline V gives CDR1 DFQATT, CDR2 SNEGSKA (reference sequence). Trimming at V came to 6 bases and at J to 4 bases, leaving 11 bases not matched to a gene. The CDR3 runs to 15 residues. CDR3 amino acids: CSARGGGRSYNEQFF. In DNA form, the CDR3 reads TGCAGTGCCCGGGGAGGCGGGAGGAGTTACAATGAGCAGTTCTTC.

This clonotype has a handful of counts. The V call is TRBV29-1, the J call TRBJ2-4; D might be TRBD1 (6 bases). This CDR3 is built from 14 residues. V lost 3 bases and J lost 0, with 9 bases in between. The germline CDR1 and CDR2 sequences are SQVTM and ANQGSEA. The CDR3 spells CSVEGALAKNIQYF. As DNA, the CDR3 is TGCAGCGTTGAGGGGGCCCTAGCCAAAAACATTCAGTACTTC.

This clonotype occurred a few times. Germline is not matched at one junction end, which may reflect a read error. In nucleotides, the CDR3 is TGCGCCAGCAGTGAATTTCGTCCGGGGTACTACAATGAGCAGTTCTTC. It yields the protein CASSEFRPGYYNEQFF. The rearrangement uses TRBV25-1 and TRBJ2-5; possible D gene TRBD2, 5 bases. The closer fit of TRBJ2-1 to the DNA end suggests the J call may be wrong. This CDR3 contains 16 residues. Germline CDR1 reads MGHDK; CDR2 reads SYGVNS.

This chain joins TRBV11-2 and TRBJ1-2, with TRBD1 matching over 8 bases. The junction had 2 bases not matched to a gene; V was cut back by 5 bases and J by 3 bases. CDR3 length equals 13 residues. Germline loops: CDR1 SGHAT, CDR2 FQNNGV. The CDR3, as DNA: TGTGCCAGCAGCACGACAGGGGACTATGGCTACACCTTC. This encodes CASSTTGDYGYTF. Full variable domain (outside the CDR3, taken from reference TRBV11-2 and TRBJ1-2): EAGVAQSPRYKIIEKRQSVAFWCNPISGHATLYWYQQILGQGPKLLIQFQNNGVVDDSQLPKDRFSAERLKGVDSTLKIQPAKLEDSAVYLCASSTTGDYGYTFGSGTRLTVV.

This clonotype was picked up a small number of times. This chain links TRBV28 with TRBJ2-1; D uncertain. The CDR3 has 16 amino acids. Germline lookup yields CDR1 MDHEN and CDR2 SYDVKM. Between the trimmed V and J ends, which lost 3 bases and 0 bases, there was a span of 12 bases. The DNA for the CDR3 is TGTGCCAGCAGTTTGGGCCGGGCCCCCTCCTACAATGAGCAGTTCTTC. As protein: CASSLGRAPSYNEQFF.

This sequence joins TRBV10-2 and TRBJ1-4; possible D gene TRBD1, 6 bases. The V and J ends lost 6 bases and 4 bases respectively, with 18 bases between them. CDR1 and CDR2 from the germline V gene are WSHSY and SAAADI. This CDR3 spans 16 amino acids. CDR3 coding DNA: TGCGCCAGCAGGTTGACAGGCGGCGGGAATAATGAAAAACTGTTTTTT. As protein: CASRLTGGGNNEKLFF.

Only a few counts were recorded for this clonotype. CDR3 DNA sequence: TGCGCCAGCAGCCAAGAACCTAGCGGGGGGTCGGGCGAGCAGTACTTC. It encodes CASSQEPSGGSGEQYF. The genes are TRBV4-3 and TRBJ2-7, with 11 nucleotides matching TRBD2. Looked up from germline, CDR1 is LGHNA and CDR2 is YSLEER. V trimming: 0 bases; J trimming: 6 bases; junction bases outside the gene matches: 7. CDR3 length equals 16 residues.

The CDR3, as DNA: TGCAGCGCAACAGGGGGCTTTGGCTACACCTTC. This gives the protein CSATGGFGYTF. The J gene is TRBJ1-2, the V gene TRBV29-1; TRBD1 matches 9 bases. The V segment lost 7 bases and the J segment 7 bases; nucleotides outside the gene matches: 4. Germline V gene sequence: CDR1 SQVTM, CDR2 ANQGSEA. There are 11 residues in the CDR3.

This chain joins TRBV20-1 and TRBJ2-1; 12 bases are shared with TRBD2. The length of the CDR3 is 17 residues. The germline CDR1 and CDR2 sequences are DFQATT and SNEGSKA (reference sequence). J gave up 0 bases and V 3 bases, and 6 bases lay outside the gene matches. The CDR3 loop is CSARTSGGYYSYNEQFF. CDR3 DNA: TGCAGTGCTAGGACTAGCGGGGGCTACTACTCCTACAATGAGCAGTTCTTC.

The chain is built from TRBV6-6 and TRBJ1-4; D gene ambiguous. The CDR3 runs to 16 residues. CDR1 and CDR2 from the germline V gene are MNHNY and SVGAGI (reference sequence). V lost 2 bases, J lost 0 bases, and 10 bases lay in between. The CDR3 coding sequence is TGTGCCAGCAGTTACACCGACCCTGCAACTAATGAAAAACTGTTTTTT. It encodes CASSYTDPATNEKLFF.

The rearrangement joins TRBV6-5 to TRBJ1-1, with a weak D call TRBD1 (6 bases). The CDR3 loop spans 13 amino acids. The ends were cut back, 0 bases at V and 9 bases at J, with 11 bases in the middle. Germline CDR1 MNHEY, CDR2 SVGAGI. In DNA form, the CDR3 reads TGTGCCAGCAGTTACTCAGTGGACAGAAAAGCTTTCTTT. Translated, it gives CASSYSVDRKAFF.

This clonotype was counted between two and nine times. V gene TRBV7-2 combines with J gene TRBJ2-7, with 8 positions matching TRBD2. Germline V gives CDR1 SGHTA, CDR2 FQGNSA. The junction had 9 bases not matched to a gene; V was cut back by 1 base and J by 4 bases. The CDR3 contains 16 residues. For the CDR3, the DNA is TGTGCCAGCAGCTTAGGCCCAGCGGGGGCGGGGTACGAGCAGTACTTC. Its protein is CASSLGPAGAGYEQYF.

This clonotype was picked up many times. DNA of the CDR3: TGTGCCATCATTCCGTTACGCTACACCTTC. It yields the protein CAIIPLRYTF. The chain recombines TRBV10-3 with TRBJ1-2, with D unresolved. Trimming removed 7 bases from V and 9 bases from J, with 9 bases in between. CDR3 length: 10 amino acids. CDR1 and CDR2 from the germline V gene are ENHRY and SYGVKD.

The CDR3 spells CASSQPRVGGSRTDTQYF. In DNA, the CDR3 is TGTGCCAGCAGCCAACCGCGGGTTGGCGGATCTCGCACAGATACGCAGTATTTT. The chain combines TRBV3-1 with TRBJ2-3; weak D call: TRBD2 (5 bases). The length of the CDR3 is 18 residues. Germline V gene data show CDR1 as LGHDT and CDR2 as YNNKEL (reference sequence). Trimming removed 2 bases from V and 1 base from J, with 19 bases in between.

This clonotype was counted ten times or more. The chain employs TRBV3-1 and TRBJ2-5; D remains unclear. The CDR3 has 13 residues. The germline V gene has CDR1 LGHDT and CDR2 YNNKEL (reference sequence). Trimming pared 0 bases from V and 7 bases from J, leaving 9 bases between. In nucleotides, the CDR3 is TGTGCCAGCAGCCAAGATAAAAGGGTGACCCAGTACTTC. Its protein is CASSQDKRVTQYF.

There are a few counts of this clonotype. The CDR3 region is CSAILLGPLNSPLHF. CDR3 sequence (DNA): TGCAGTGCTATTCTTCTAGGACCGCTTAATTCACCCCTCCACTTT. The V call is TRBV20-1, the J call TRBJ1-6; D ambiguous. CDR3 length equals 15 residues. In germline, CDR1 is DFQATT, CDR2 SNEGSKA (reference sequence). Trimming pared 4 bases from V and 6 bases from J, leaving 16 bases between.

V gene TRBV7-2 combines with J gene TRBJ2-5; 7 bases map to TRBD1. The tail of the sequence fits TRBJ2-7 better, so the J call may be wrong. The CDR3 extends over 14 amino acids. The germline CDR1 and CDR2 sequences are SGHTA and FQGNSA. The CDR3 spells CASSLVGQNYEQYF. The CDR3, as DNA: TGTGCCAGCAGTTTGGTGGGACAGAACTACGAGCAGTACTTC.

The V call is TRBV7-2, the J call TRBJ2-5; 8 nucleotides agree with TRBD2. The V gene end was trimmed by 1 base and the J gene end by 4 bases; junction bases not matched to a gene: 5. This CDR3 spans 15 amino acids. Germline values: CDR1 SGHTA, CDR2 FQGNSA. This CDR3 reads CASSLVAGLGETQYF. The CDR3 nucleotides read TGTGCCAGCAGCTTAGTAGCGGGATTGGGAGAGACCCAGTACTTC.

The chain couples TRBV29-1 to TRBJ2-1; the match to TRBD2 covers 10 bases. Per the germline V gene, CDR1 is SQVTM and CDR2 is ANQGSEA. This CDR3 comprises 18 residues. V gave up 4 bases and J gave up 6 bases; unmatched junction bases: 18. The CDR3 spells CSVGRWLAGEPPLNEQFF. As DNA, the CDR3 is TGCAGCGTTGGGCGTTGGCTAGCGGGAGAGCCGCCGCTCAATGAGCAGTTCTTC.

This clonotype occurred a few times. V and J are TRBV7-6 and TRBJ2-2; 7 positions agree with TRBD2. V lost 7 bases to trimming and J lost 4 bases; unmatched junction nucleotides: 9. The CDR3 runs 15 residues. CDR1 and CDR2 (germline): SGHVS, FNYEAQ. This chain's CDR3 is CASTIMGGPTGELFF. For the CDR3, the DNA is TGTGCCAGCACCATAATGGGAGGGCCCACCGGGGAGCTGTTTTTT. The full variable domain, in which reference TRBV7-6 and TRBJ2-2 provide the parts outside the CDR3, is GAGVSQSPRYKVTKRGQDVALRCDPISGHVSLYWYRQALGQGPEFLTYFNYEAQQDKSGLPNDRFSAERPEGSISTLTIQRTEQRDSAMYRCASTIMGGPTGELFFGEGSRLTVL.

This clonotype appeared a few times. The genes are TRBV7-2 and TRBJ2-6; weak D call: TRBD1 (6 bases). The germline gives CDR1 SGHTA, CDR2 FQGNSA. The length of the CDR3 is 18 residues. V was pared by 5 bases and J by 0 bases, with 17 bases between. The CDR3 region is CASSRRAGVTSGANVLTF. The DNA for the CDR3 is TGTGCCAGCAGCCGCAGGGCAGGGGTGACCTCTGGGGCCAACGTCCTGACTTTC.

The chain has TRBV28 and TRBJ2-3; D is possibly TRBD2 (6 bases). Germline V gene lookup returns CDR1 MDHEN and CDR2 SYDVKM. CDR3 size: 13 residues. V was clipped by 5 bases and J by 3 bases, with 9 bases between them. The CDR3 DNA follows: TGTGCCAGCAGTACGGGAGAGACAGATACGCAGTATTTT. Amino acid sequence: CASSTGETDTQYF.

Notes on this clonotype: The junction differs from germline at one of its ends, possibly a read error. The chain couples TRBV7-9 to TRBJ2-1, with unresolved D. The CDR3 covers 15 residues. Germline lookup yields CDR1 SEHNR and CDR2 FQNEAQ (reference sequence). In DNA, the CDR3 is TGTGCCAGCAGCTTATCTGCGAAAATGGGCTATGAGCAGATCTTC. It specifies CASSLSAKMGYEQIF.

This clonotype was found a few times. The gene calls are TRBV4-3 and TRBJ2-3; no clear D. Between the trimmed V and J ends, which lost 1 base and 0 bases, there was a span of 11 bases. Germline assignment: CDR1 LGHNA and CDR2 YSLEER. CDR3 length equals 16 residues. CDR3 amino acids: CASSQGTPLSTDTQYF. For the CDR3, the DNA is TGCGCCAGCAGCCAAGGAACTCCCCTTAGCACAGATACGCAGTATTTT.